This T cell receptor (beta chain) was recovered during a study of CXCR3-negative and CXCR3-positive naive CD8 T cells. cDNA libraries for TRB were generated by 5' RACE incorporating UMI labels. TCRdb reprocessed the 5' RACE reads and keeps a single row for each CDR3 protein, giving no DNA. The sample table includes 100,000 to 150,000 distinct CDR3 sequences. Every subset of CD8+ T cells was sorted in triplicate at 300,000 or so cells each. The study's findings and limits: Most assays were run on fresh PBMCs (CXCR3 expression partially decreased after cryopreservation). The authors found comparable surface CD5 between naive subsets and inferred TCR strength from TRB CDR3 properties. CXCR3-positive naive cells carried more hydrophobic TRB CDR3s than CXCR3-negative ones.

Worth noting for this clonotype: What it binds is not known.

This CDR3 region has 15 residues. J is TRBJ1-1 and V is TRBV12-3 or TRBV12-4; lacking DNA, the TRBD1 call made by TCRdb goes unchecked. The sequence came from a human donor in good health. Some clones in this sample may be carry-over from other donors' samples. The specimen sequenced was naive CXCR3- CD8+ T cells from blood. Subset denoted: CD45RO-CCR7+CD27+CD95- naive CD8+ T cells lacking CXCR3 (TNR3-). CDR3: CASNPRQGLNTEAFF.